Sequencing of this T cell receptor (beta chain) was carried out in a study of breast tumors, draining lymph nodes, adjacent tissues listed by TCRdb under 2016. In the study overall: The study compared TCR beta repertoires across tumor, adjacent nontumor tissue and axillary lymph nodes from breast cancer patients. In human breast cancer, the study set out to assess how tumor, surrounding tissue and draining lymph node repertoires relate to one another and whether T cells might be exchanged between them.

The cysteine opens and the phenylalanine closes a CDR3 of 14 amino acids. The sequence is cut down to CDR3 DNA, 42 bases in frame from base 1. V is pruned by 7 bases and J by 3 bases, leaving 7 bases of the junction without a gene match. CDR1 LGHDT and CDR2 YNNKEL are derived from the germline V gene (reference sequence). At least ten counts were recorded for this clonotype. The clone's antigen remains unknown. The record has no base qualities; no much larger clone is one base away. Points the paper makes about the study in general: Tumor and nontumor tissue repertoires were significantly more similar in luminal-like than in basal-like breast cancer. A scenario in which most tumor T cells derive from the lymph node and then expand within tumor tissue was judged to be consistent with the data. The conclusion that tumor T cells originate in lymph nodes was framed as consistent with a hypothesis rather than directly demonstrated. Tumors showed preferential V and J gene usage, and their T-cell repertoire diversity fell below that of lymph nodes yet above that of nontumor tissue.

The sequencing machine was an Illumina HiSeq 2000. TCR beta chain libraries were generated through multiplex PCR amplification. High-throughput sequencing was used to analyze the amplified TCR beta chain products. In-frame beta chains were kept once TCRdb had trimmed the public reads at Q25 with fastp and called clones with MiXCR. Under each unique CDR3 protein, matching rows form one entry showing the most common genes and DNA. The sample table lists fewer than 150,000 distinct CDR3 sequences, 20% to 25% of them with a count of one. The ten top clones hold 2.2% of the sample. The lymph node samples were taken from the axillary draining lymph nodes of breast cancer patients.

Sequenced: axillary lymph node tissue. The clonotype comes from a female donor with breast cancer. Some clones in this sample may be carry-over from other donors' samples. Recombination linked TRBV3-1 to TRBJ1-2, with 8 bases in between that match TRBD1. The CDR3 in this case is CASNTRGQDYGYTF. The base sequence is TGTGCCAGCAACACCAGGGGGCAAGACTATGGCTACACCTTC.